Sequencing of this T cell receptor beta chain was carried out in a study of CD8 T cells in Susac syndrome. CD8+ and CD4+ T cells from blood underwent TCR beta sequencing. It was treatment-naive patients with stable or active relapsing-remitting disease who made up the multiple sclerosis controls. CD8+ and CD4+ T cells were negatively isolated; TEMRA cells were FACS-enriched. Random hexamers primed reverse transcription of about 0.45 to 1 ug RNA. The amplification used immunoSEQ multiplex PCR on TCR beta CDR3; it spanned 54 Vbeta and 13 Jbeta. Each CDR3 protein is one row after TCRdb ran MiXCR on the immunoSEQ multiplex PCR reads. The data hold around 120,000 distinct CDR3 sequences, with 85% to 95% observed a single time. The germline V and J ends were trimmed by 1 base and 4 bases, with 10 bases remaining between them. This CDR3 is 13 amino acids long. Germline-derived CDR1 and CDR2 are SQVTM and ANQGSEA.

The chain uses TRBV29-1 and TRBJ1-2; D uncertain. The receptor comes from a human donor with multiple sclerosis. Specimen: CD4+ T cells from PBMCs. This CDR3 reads CSVEGRDPYGYTF. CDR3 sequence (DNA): TGCAGCGTTGAAGGAAGGGATCCCTATGGCTACACCTTC.